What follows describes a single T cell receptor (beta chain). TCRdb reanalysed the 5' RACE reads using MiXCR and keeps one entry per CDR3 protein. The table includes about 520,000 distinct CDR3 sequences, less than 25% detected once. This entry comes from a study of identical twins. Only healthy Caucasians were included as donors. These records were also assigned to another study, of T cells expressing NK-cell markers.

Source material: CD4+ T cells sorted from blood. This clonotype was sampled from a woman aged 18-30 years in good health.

As DNA, the CDR3 is TGTGCCAGCAGCCAAGAGGGCTCAGCGGGCTACACCTTC. Protein: CASSQEGSAGYTF. The J gene is TRBJ1-2, the V gene TRBV4-2; D unclear. V lost 0 bases and J 8 bases, leaving 10 bases between the germline ends. Germline V CDR1 and CDR2: LGHNA, YNFKEQ. This CDR3 is built from 13 residues.